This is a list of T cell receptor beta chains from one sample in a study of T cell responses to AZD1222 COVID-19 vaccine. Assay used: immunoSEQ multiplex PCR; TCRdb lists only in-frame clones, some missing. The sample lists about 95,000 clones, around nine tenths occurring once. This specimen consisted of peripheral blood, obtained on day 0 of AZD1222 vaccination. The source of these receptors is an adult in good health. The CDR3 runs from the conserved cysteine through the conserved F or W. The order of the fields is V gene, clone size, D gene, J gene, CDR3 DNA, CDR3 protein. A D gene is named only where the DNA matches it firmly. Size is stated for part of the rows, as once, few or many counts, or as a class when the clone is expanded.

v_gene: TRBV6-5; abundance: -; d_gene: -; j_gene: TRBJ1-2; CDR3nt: TGTGCCAGTGTCAGGAGGGGAGAGACTAACTATGGCTACACCTTC; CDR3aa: CASVRRGETNYGYTF
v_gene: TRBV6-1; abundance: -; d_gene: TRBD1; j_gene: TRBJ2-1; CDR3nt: TGTGCCAGCAGTGAAGGACAGGGTGAAGGTGATGAGCAGTTCTTC; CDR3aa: CASSEGQGEGDEQFF
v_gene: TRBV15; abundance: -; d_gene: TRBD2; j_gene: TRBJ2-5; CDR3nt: TGTGCCACCAGCAGAGATCGCCCTAGCGGAGAGACCCAGTACTTC; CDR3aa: CATSRDRPSGETQYF
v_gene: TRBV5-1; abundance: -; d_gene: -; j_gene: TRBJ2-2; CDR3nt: TGCGCCAGCACCATCGACACCGGGGAGCTGTTTTTT; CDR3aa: CASTIDTGELFF
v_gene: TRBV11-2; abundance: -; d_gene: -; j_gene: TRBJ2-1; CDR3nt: TGTGCCAGCAGCCCTTCACGTGGGGCCCCCTACAATGAGCAGTTCTTC; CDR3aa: CASSPSRGAPYNEQFF
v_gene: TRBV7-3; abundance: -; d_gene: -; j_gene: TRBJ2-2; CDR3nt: TGTGCCAGCAGCCCTGCCGGCGGGGAGCTGTTTTTT; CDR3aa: CASSPAGGELFF
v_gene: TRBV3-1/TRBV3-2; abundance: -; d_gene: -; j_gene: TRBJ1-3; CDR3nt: TGTGCCAGCAGCCAAGCGCCCGGGGGCATGGGAAACACCATATATTTT; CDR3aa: CASSQAPGGMGNTIYF
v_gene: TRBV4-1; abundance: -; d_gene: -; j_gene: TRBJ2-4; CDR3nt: TGCGCCAGCAGCCAAGATCAGGGGATGGTTTTTGAAAACATTCAGTACTTC; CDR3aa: CASSQDQGMVFENIQYF
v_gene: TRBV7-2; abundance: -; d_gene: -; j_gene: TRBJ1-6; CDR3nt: TGTGCCAGCAGCTTAGTATCAGAAAATTCACCCCTCCACTTT; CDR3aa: CASSLVSENSPLHF
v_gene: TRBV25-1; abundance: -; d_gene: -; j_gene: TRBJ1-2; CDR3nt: TGTGCCAGCAGTGAGGGGGGGGGTTCAGGCTATGGCTACACCTTC; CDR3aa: CASSEGGGSGYGYTF
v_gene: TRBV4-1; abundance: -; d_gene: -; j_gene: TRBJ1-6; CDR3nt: TGCGCCAGCAGCCCCAGGACCCTGGGGAGCTCCTATAATTCACCCCTCCACTTT; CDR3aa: CASSPRTLGSSYNSPLHF
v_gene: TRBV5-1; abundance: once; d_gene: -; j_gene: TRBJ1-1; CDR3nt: TGCGCCAGCAGCCTACCGGGTTGGGGGTCCACTGAAGCTTTCTTT; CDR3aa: CASSLPGWGSTEAFF
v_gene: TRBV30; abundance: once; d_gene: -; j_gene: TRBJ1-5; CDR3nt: TGTGCCTGGACGTCACAGAACCAGCCCCAGCATTTT; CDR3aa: CAWTSQNQPQHF
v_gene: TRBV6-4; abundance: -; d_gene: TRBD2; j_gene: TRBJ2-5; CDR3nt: TGTGCCAGCAGTGAGGAGGGCGGGGGTCAAGAGACCCAGTACTTC; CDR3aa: CASSEEGGGQETQYF
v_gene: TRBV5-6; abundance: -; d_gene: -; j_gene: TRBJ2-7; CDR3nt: TGTGCCAGCACCAGGGGGGTGGAGCAGTACTTC; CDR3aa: CASTRGVEQYF
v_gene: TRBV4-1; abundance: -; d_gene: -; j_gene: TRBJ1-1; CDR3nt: TGCGCCAGCAGCCAAGATCGCGCGGCGGGAAACACTGAAGCTTTCTTT; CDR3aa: CASSQDRAAGNTEAFF
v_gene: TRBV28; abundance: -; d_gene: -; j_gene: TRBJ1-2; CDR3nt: TGTGCCACTCTCAGCGGGCTGAACTATGGCTACACCTTC; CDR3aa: CATLSGLNYGYTF
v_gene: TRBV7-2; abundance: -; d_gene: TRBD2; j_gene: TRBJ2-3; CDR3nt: TGTGCCAGCAGCTTACTAGCGGGGGGGTGGGGCACAGATACGCAGTATTTT; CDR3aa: CASSLLAGGWGTDTQYF
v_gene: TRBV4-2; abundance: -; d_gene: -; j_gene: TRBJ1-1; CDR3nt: TGTGCCAGCAGCCAAGAAACCAGGGAGGGCACTGAAGCTTTCTTT; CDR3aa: CASSQETREGTEAFF
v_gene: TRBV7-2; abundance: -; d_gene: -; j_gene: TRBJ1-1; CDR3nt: TGTGCCAGCACCTATGAAGCTTTCTTT; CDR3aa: CASTYEAFF
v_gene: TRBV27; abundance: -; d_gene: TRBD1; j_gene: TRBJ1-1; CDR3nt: TGTGCCAGCAGTTTTGAAGGGGGCCTTGTTACTGAAGCTTTCTTT; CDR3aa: CASSFEGGLVTEAFF
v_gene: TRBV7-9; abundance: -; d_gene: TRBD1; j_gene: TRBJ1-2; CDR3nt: TGTGCCAGCAGCTTGGGTTCGGGACAGGACTATGGCTACACCTTC; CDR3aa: CASSLGSGQDYGYTF
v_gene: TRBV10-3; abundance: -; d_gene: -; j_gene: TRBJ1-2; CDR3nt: TGTGCCATCGCGGGACGGGGGAACTATGGCTACACCTTC; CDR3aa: CAIAGRGNYGYTF
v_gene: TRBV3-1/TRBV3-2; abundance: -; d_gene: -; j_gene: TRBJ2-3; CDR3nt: TGTGCCAGCAGCCAAGTGGGGACGGATACGCAGTATTTT; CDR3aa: CASSQVGTDTQYF
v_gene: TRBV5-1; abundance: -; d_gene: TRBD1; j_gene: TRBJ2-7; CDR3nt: TGCGCCAGCAGCTTGAACAGGGGGCAAACTGGCGAGCAGTACTTC; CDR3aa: CASSLNRGQTGEQYF
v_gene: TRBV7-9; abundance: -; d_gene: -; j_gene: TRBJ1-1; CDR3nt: TGTGCCAGCAGCTTACAGGGAGGTGTTGAAGCTTTCTTT; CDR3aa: CASSLQGGVEAFF
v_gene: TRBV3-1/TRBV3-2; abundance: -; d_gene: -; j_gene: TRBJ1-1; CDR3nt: TGTGCCAGCAGCCAAGCCAGGAACACTGAAGCTTTCTTT; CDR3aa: CASSQARNTEAFF
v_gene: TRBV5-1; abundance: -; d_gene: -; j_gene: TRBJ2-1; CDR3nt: TGCGCCAGCAGCTTGGGGCTGTGGGGACCCCAGTTCTTC; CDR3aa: CASSLGLWGPQFF